Below, 5 T cell receptor beta chains from the same sample are listed, as sequenced in a study of blood T cell repertoires in COVID-19. Using immunoSEQ multiplex PCR, the repertoire was profiled, and TCRdb retains in-frame clones only, with some absent. The sample yields roughly 350,000 clones, approximately 92% seen once. The material sequenced was PBMCs or T cells enriched from blood (not recorded which). The receptors stem from a woman aged 25 to 39 who had recovered from COVID-19.

The table lists this clone with a count of one. V usage is TRBV28 and J usage is TRBJ1-5; TRBD1 agrees at 7 bases. The CDR3 length is 19 residues. With V trimmed by 3 bases and J by 0 bases, 14 bases remained unmatched. Germline V CDR1 and CDR2: MDHEN, SYDVKM. This CDR3 reads CASSFRGQAEHYSNQPQHF. The CDR3 DNA reads as TGTGCCAGCAGTTTCCGAGGACAGGCCGAGCATTATAGCAATCAGCCCCAGCATTTT. Complete variable domain (other parts from reference TRBV28 and TRBJ1-5): DVKVTQSSRYLVKRTGEKVFLECVQDMDHENMFWYRQDPGLGLRLIYFSYDVKMKEKGDIPEGYSVSREKKERFSLILESASTNQTSMYLCASSFRGQAEHYSNQPQHFGDGTRLSIL.

In this sample, this clone turned up once. V usage is TRBV7-3 and J usage is TRBJ2-3; perhaps TRBD2 as D (5 bases). The CDR3 covers 15 residues. V was clipped by 2 bases and J by 6 bases, with 15 bases between them. Germline V gene sequence: CDR1 SGHTA, CDR2 FQGTGA. For the CDR3, the DNA is TGTGCCAGCAGCTTACTCGACGAGGGAGCGGATACGCAGTATTTT. The encoded protein is CASSLLDEGADTQYF. Full variable domain (remainder filled in from reference TRBV7-3 and TRBJ2-3): GAGVSQTPSNKVTEKGKYVELRCDPISGHTALYWYRQSLGQGPEFLIYFQGTGAADDSGLPNDRFFAVRPEGSVSTLKIQRTERGDSAVYLCASSLLDEGADTQYFGPGTRLTVL.

Comments on this clone: At the DNA level, this CDR3 is encoded by other sequences in the same sample as well. The chain combines TRBV18 with TRBJ2-3; the match to TRBD2 covers 15 bases. The CDR3 is made up of 17 amino acids. V shed 2 bases, J shed 3 bases, and the junction held 3 bases outside the gene matches. Germline CDR1 KGHSH, CDR2 LQKENI. Here the CDR3 DNA reads TGTGCCAGCTCACCAGGACTAGCGGGGGGGCCAACAGATACGCAGTATTTT. Residues: CASSPGLAGGPTDTQYF.

This clone was observed a handful of times. The chain is built from TRBV4-2 and TRBJ2-1; TRBD1 agrees at 8 bases. The germline V gene has CDR1 LGHNA and CDR2 YNFKEQ. J gave up 1 base and V 4 bases, and 3 bases lay outside the gene matches. The CDR3 sequence is 15 residues long. CDR3 sequence (DNA): TGTGCCAGCAGCCCTCGGACAGGGTCCTACAATGAGCAGTTCTTC. This translates into CASSPRTGSYNEQFF.

The chain recombines TRBV19 with TRBJ1-6, with 8 nucleotides matching TRBD1. The ends lost 6 bases at V and 12 bases at J; junction bases unmatched: 16. CDR1 is LNHDA, CDR2 SQIVND, per germline (reference sequence). The CDR3 extends over 16 amino acids. CDR3 nucleotide sequence: TGTGCCAGTAGAGGAGACAGGGGCCCGGTTTTAGGACCCCTCCACTTT. It encodes CASRGDRGPVLGPLHF.